This T cell receptor beta chain was observed in a study of T cell repertoires in cytomegalovirus infection. Study observations and caveats: Identification of carriers of CMV plus the relevant HLA was performed using cumulative public TCR beta family frequency.

Only a few counts were recorded for this clonotype. Its target is not known. In TCRdb, the reads were re-called with MiXCR into one record per CDR3 protein. The sample lists about 740,000 distinct CDR3 sequences; 35% to 45% were seen once. The germline gives CDR1 MDHEN, CDR2 SYDVKM. V was pared by 5 bases and J by 2 bases, with 10 bases between. This CDR3 has 15 amino acids. The specimen was PBMCs. V gene TRBV28 combines with J gene TRBJ2-6, with a possible D match to TRBD1 (5 bases). The TCR sequence derives from a human donor in good health (CMV status not recorded). Some clones in this sample may be carry-over from other donors' samples. CDR3 coding DNA: TGTGCCAGCAGTCTCGCAGGGCCTGGGGCCAACGTCCTGACTTTC. It translates to CASSLAGPGANVLTF.